The clone carrying this T cell receptor beta chain came up many times. Its target is unknown. Trimming stripped 4 bases from V and 2 bases from J, with 16 bases between. Germline assignment: CDR1 SGHRS and CDR2 YFSETQ. CDR3 size: 15 residues. This record comes from a study of neurological immune-mediated disorders. Study conclusions and caveats: Clinical features showed no association with the multiple sclerosis repertoire cluster, and MRI features showed none either.

cDNA was made by 5'RACE with 10-nucleotide random UMIs. TCRdb independently ran MiXCR on the 5' RACE reads; one entry per CDR3 protein. The profile shows over 60,000 distinct CDR3 sequences, around 5% of them singletons. Sequenced sample: PBMCs. This clonotype was obtained from a woman aged 25 to 39 with multiple sclerosis. The chain couples TRBV5-1 to TRBJ2-7; possible D gene TRBD2, 5 bases. In DNA form, the CDR3 reads TGCGCCAGCAGCCTGGTGGCCCCGGAGGCCTACGAGCAGTACTTC. Translation: CASSLVAPEAYEQYF.